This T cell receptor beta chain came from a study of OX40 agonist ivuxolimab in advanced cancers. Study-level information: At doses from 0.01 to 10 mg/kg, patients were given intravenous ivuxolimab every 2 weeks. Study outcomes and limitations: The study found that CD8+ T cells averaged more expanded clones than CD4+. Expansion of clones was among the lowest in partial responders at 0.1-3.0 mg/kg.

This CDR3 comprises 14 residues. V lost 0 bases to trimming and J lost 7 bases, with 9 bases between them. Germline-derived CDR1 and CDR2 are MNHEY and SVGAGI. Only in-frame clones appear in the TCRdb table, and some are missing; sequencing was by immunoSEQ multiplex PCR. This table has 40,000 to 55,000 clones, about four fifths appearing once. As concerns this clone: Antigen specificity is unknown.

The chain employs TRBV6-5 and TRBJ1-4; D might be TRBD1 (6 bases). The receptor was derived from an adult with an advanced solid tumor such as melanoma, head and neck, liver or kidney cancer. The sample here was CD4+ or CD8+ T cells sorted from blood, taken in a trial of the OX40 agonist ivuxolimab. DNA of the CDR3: TGTGCCAGCAGTTACTCAGGACAGACTGAAAAACTGTTTTTT. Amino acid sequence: CASSYSGQTEKLFF.